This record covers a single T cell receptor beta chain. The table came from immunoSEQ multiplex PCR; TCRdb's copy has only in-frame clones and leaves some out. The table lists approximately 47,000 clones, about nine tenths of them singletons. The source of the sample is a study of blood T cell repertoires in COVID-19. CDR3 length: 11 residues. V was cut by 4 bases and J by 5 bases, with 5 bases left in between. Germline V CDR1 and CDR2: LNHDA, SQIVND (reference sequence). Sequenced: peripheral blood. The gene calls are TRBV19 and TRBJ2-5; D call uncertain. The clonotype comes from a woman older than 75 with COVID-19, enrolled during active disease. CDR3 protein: CASSSYETQYF. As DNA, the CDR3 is TGTGCCAGTAGTAGCTACGAGACCCAGTACTTC.